This TCR beta chain comes out of a study of blood T cell repertoires in COVID-19. Study overall: The United States, Italy and Spain supplied acute and convalescent COVID-19 samples. T cells, B-cell-depleted T cells, or PBMCs supplied cDNA or gDNA.

In the original processing: Amplification of reference gene primers provided the estimated nucleated cell counts. Assay: immunoSEQ multiplex PCR; the TCRdb copy retains only in-frame clones and omits some. V and J calls and clone size follow that table, whereas D and trimming were derived from the DNA. The sample lists about 220,000 clones, around four fifths occurring once. The germline CDR1 and CDR2 sequences are SNHLY and FYNNEI. This CDR3 has 16 residues. V shed 6 bases and J 1 base; nucleotides not matched to a gene: 9. The sample was peripheral blood. The receptor's source is a man aged 30 to 45 with active or convalescent COVID-19. V and J are TRBV2 and TRBJ1-2; 9 bases agree with TRBD1. The CDR3 DNA reads as TGTGCCAGCAGAGCATTACAGGGGGCCTTTAACTATGGCTACACCTTC. Translated: CASRALQGAFNYGYTF.